The rows below give T cell receptor beta chains drawn from one sample of a study of cytomegalovirus exposure and HLA in healthy donors. Generated by immunoSEQ multiplex PCR, the TCRdb table keeps only in-frame clones and is missing some. This table holds fewer than 150,000 clones. Sequencing was done on a sample of PBMCs. The receptors originated from a man aged 35 to 55 in good health and CMV-seronegative. Each CDR3 is given with its conserved first and last residue. D genes are given only for firm matches.

TGTGCCAGCAGATTTACAGGGGGATCACCCCTCCACTTT CASRFTGGSPLHF TRBJ1-6 TRBD1 13 TRBV5-6
TGTGCCAGCAGCTTAGGAGGGGGGGCAGGGGAGCAGTTCTTC CASSLGGGAGEQFF TRBJ2-1 - 14 TRBV7-3
TGTGCCAGCAGCTCCCAGGGGTACAGCAATCAGCCCCAGCATTTT CASSSQGYSNQPQHF TRBJ1-5 - 15 TRBV11-2
TGTGCCAGCAGCCAGGCCGGGGGGACCCAGTACTTC CASSQAGGTQYF TRBJ2-5 - 12 TRBV7-2
TGTGCCAGCAGCTCCAGCGGGCCCACGGGGAATGAGCAGTTCTTC CASSSSGPTGNEQFF TRBJ2-1 - 15 TRBV7-3
TGCGCCAGCAGACCCGGACAGGGGGCTAGCAATCAGCCCCAGCATTTT CASRPGQGASNQPQHF TRBJ1-5 TRBD1 16 TRBV10-2
TGCGCCAGCAGCTCAGGGTCGGGTAACACCGGGGAGCTGTTTTTT CASSSGSGNTGELFF TRBJ2-2 - 15 TRBV5-1
TGTGCCAGCAGTAACCAAGGGGGTCTCTCCTACGAGCAGTACTTC CASSNQGGLSYEQYF TRBJ2-7 - 15 TRBV6-6
TGTGCCAGCAGTTACCGCGGCAGGGAGGCCGATACGCAGTATTTT CASSYRGREADTQYF TRBJ2-3 - 15 TRBV6-5
TGTGCCAGCAGTTACCTAGCGGGGTACGAGCAGTACTTC CASSYLAGYEQYF TRBJ2-7 TRBD2 13 TRBV6-6
TGTGCCAGCAGCTTAGGGCCTGGGACAGGGGCCAACACCATATATTTT CASSLGPGTGANTIYF TRBJ1-3 TRBD1 16 TRBV7-9
TGTGCCAGCAGCCAGGTACAGGGTTTGCTTGGCGGTCAGCCCCAGCATTTT CASSQVQGLLGGQPQHF TRBJ1-5 - 17 TRBV7-6
TGCGCCAGCAGCTTGGACGGGAGCTCTGGGGCCAACGTCCTGACTTTC CASSLDGSSGANVLTF TRBJ2-6 - 16 TRBV5-1
TGTGCCAGCAGCCCCTTGGGCCGGACAGTGACCTCTGGGGCCAACGTCCTGACTTTC CASSPLGRTVTSGANVLTF TRBJ2-6 - 19 TRBV7-8
TGTGCCAGCAGGGGACACTTCTATAATTCACCCCTCCACTTT CASRGHFYNSPLHF TRBJ1-6 - 14 TRBV25-1
TGTGCCAGCAGCTTGGGGCTAGCGGTGAATGAGCAGTTCTTC CASSLGLAVNEQFF TRBJ2-1 TRBD2 14 TRBV5-8
TGTGCCAGCAGCTTAGCCAGGGCCTACGAGCAGTACTTC CASSLARAYEQYF TRBJ2-7 - 13 TRBV7-9
TGTGCCAGCAGTTCGGGACAGACCTCCTACGAGCAGTACTTC CASSSGQTSYEQYF TRBJ2-7 TRBD1 14 TRBV27
TGTGCCAGCAGTAGACTAGCGGGGAAAACAGATACGCAGTATTTT CASSRLAGKTDTQYF TRBJ2-3 TRBD2 15 TRBV6-5
TGTGCCAGCAGTCCCGACACAGTCTCTGGAAACACCATATATTTT CASSPDTVSGNTIYF TRBJ1-3 - 15 TRBV2
TGCGCCAGCAGCCAAGGGGGCGGGGGGAACACCGGGGAGCTGTTTTTT CASSQGGGGNTGELFF TRBJ2-2 TRBD2 16 TRBV4-3
TGTGCCATCGGACTAGCGGGGAGCACAGATACGCAGTATTTT CAIGLAGSTDTQYF TRBJ2-3 TRBD2 14 TRBV5-4
TGCGCCAGCAGCTTAACGGGGAACAATGAGCAGTTCTTC CASSLTGNNEQFF TRBJ2-1 - 13 TRBV5-1
TGTGCCATCAGTGAGTGGACAGGGAGTGGCTACACCTTC CAISEWTGSGYTF TRBJ1-2 TRBD1 13 TRBV10-3
TGTGCCAGCACTAGGGGATCCGAGCAGTACTTC CASTRGSEQYF TRBJ2-7 - 11 TRBV2
TGTGCCAGCAGTGGCTCCAGGGGGTTCCAAGAGACCCAGTACTTC CASSGSRGFQETQYF TRBJ2-5 TRBD1 15 TRBV2
TGTGCCAGCCCAATTAGTCGAGGATACAACACAGATACGCAGTATTTT CASPISRGYNTDTQYF TRBJ2-3 - 16 TRBV5-8
TGTGCCAGTGCCGGGACAGGGAGGGAGACCCAGTACTTC CASAGTGRETQYF TRBJ2-5 TRBD1 13 TRBV27
TGTGCCAGCAGCTTAGTCCCTACTGAAGCTTTCTTT CASSLVPTEAFF TRBJ1-1 - 12 TRBV7-6
TGTGCCAGCAGGGACCCCGGGGGACAACTGTTTTTT CASRDPGGQLFF TRBJ1-4 - 12 TRBV5-4
TGCGCCAGCAGCCAAGGACAGGGGTTGGGCGAAAAACTGTTTTTT CASSQGQGLGEKLFF TRBJ1-4 TRBD1 15 TRBV4-3
TGTGCCAGCGGGGGGATAACTAGCACAGATACGCAGTATTTT CASGGITSTDTQYF TRBJ2-3 - 14 TRBV6-6
TGTGCCAGCAGCTTACGCCAGGGGAATGTTAACTATGGCTACACCTTC CASSLRQGNVNYGYTF TRBJ1-2 - 16 TRBV5-4
TGTGCCAGCACCCGAGGGGGGGCAGGGGACACTGAAGCTTTCTTT CASTRGGAGDTEAFF TRBJ1-1 - 15 TRBV7-2
TGTGCCAGCAGTTCACAGGGGGCTAGCACTGAAGCTTTCTTT CASSSQGASTEAFF TRBJ1-1 TRBD1 14 TRBV6-5
TGTGCCAGCAGCAAAGCCCAACAGGGGGCGAAGTTAAGCGAGCAGTACTTC CASSKAQQGAKLSEQYF TRBJ2-7 - 17 TRBV21-1
TGTGCCAGTAGTTCCGTGAGCTCCTACGAGCAGTACTTC CASSSVSSYEQYF TRBJ2-7 - 13 TRBV19
TGTGCCACCAGCAGAGTGGGGACAGCGAACACCGGGGAGCTGTTTTTT CATSRVGTANTGELFF TRBJ2-2 TRBD1 16 TRBV15